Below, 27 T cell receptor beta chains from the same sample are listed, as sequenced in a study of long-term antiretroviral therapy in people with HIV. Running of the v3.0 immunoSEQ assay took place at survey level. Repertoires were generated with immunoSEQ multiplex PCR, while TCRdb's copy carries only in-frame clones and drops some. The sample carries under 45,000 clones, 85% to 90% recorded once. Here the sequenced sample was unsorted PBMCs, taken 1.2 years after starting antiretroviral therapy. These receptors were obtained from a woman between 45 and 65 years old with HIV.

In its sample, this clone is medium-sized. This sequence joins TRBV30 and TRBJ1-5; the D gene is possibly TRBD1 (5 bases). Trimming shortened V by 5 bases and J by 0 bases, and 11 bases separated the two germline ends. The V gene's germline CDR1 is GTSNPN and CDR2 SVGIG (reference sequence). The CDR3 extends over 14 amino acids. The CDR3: CAWDRFNSNQPQHF. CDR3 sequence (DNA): TGTGCCTGGGACAGATTCAATAGCAATCAGCCCCAGCATTTT. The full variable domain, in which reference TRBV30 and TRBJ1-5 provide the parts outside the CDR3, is SQTIHQWPATLVQPVGSPLSLECTVEGTSNPNLYWYRQAAGRGLQLLFYSVGIGQISSEVPQNLSASRPQDRQFILSSKKLLLSDSGFYLCAWDRFNSNQPQHFGDGTRLSIL.

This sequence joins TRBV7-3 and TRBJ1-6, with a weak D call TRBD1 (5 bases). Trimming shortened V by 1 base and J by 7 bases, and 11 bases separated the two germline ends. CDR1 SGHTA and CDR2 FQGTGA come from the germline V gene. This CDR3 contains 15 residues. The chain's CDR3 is CASSLMRGENSPLHF. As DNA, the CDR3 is TGTGCCAGCAGCTTAATGAGGGGCGAAAATTCACCCCTCCACTTT.

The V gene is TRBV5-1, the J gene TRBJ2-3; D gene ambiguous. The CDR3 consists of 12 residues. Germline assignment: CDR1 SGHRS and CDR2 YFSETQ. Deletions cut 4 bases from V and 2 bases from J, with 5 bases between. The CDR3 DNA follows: TGCGCCAGCAGCAGGGACACAGATACGCAGTATTTT. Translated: CASSRDTDTQYF.

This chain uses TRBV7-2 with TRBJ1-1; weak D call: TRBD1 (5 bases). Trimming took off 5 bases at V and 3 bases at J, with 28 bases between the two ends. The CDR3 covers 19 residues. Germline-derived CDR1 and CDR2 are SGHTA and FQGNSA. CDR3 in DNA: TGTGCCAGCAGCCACCGAGGGCAACCGGGGCGAGGCAAAGACACTGAAGCTTTCTTT. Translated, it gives CASSHRGQPGRGKDTEAFF.

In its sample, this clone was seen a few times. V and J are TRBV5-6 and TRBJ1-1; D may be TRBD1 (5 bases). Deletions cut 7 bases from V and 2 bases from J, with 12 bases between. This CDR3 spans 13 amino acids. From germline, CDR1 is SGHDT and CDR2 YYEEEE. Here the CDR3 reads CASLRGRNTEAFF. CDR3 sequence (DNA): TGTGCCAGCCTCCGGGGGAGAAACACTGAAGCTTTCTTT.

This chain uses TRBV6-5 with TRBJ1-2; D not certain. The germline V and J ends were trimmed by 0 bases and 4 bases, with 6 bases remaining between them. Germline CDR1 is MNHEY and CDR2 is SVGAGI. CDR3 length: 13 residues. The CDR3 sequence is CASSYSNGYGYTF. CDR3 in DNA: TGTGCCAGCAGTTACTCGAACGGCTATGGCTACACCTTC.

DNA for the CDR3: TGTGCCAGCAGCTCCCTGAGCCTGGCCGGGGAGCTGTTTTTT. This sequence encodes CASSSLSLAGELFF. This chain links TRBV9 with TRBJ2-2; D is uncertain. Germline V gives CDR1 SGDLS, CDR2 YYNGEE. V lost 4 bases and J lost 6, with 13 bases in between. CDR3 length: 14 amino acids.

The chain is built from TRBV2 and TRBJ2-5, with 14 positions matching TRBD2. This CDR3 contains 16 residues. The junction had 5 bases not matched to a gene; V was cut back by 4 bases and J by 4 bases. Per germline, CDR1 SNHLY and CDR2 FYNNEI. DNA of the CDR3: TGTGCCAGCAGTGGAAGACTAGCGGGGGGGAGAGAGACCCAGTACTTC. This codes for CASSGRLAGGRETQYF.

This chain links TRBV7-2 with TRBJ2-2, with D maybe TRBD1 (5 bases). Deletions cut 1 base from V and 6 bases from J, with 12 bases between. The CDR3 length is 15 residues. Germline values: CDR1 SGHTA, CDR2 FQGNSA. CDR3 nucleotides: TGTGCCAGCAGCTTAGATAGCAGGGCGGCCGGGGAGCTGTTTTTT. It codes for CASSLDSRAAGELFF.

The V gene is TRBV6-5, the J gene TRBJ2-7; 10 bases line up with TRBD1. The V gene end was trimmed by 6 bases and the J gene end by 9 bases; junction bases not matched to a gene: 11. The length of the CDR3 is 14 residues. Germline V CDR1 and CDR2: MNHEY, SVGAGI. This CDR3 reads CASSPRQGAGGQYF. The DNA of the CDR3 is TGTGCCAGCAGCCCCCGACAGGGGGCGGGCGGGCAGTACTTC.

The CDR3 reads CASSLANGGVGETQYF. In nucleotides, the CDR3 is TGCGCCAGCAGCTTGGCCAACGGGGGGGTTGGAGAGACCCAGTACTTC. The rearrangement uses TRBV5-1 and TRBJ2-5; 8 bases agree with TRBD2. The germline V gene has CDR1 SGHRS and CDR2 YFSETQ. The junction had 8 bases not matched to a gene; V was cut back by 0 bases and J by 4 bases. The CDR3 is 16 residues long.

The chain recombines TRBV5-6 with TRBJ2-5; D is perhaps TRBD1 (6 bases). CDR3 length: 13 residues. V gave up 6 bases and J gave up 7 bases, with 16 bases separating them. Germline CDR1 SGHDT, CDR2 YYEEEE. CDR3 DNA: TGTGCCAGCACCTTTGGGGACACGGGGACCCAGTACTTC. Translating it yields CASTFGDTGTQYF.

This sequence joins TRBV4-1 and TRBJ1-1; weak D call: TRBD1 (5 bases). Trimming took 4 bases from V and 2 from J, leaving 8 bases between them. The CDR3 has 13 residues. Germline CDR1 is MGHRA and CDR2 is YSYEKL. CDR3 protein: CASSLGLNTEAFF. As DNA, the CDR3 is TGCGCCAGCAGCCTGGGACTTAACACTGAAGCTTTCTTT.

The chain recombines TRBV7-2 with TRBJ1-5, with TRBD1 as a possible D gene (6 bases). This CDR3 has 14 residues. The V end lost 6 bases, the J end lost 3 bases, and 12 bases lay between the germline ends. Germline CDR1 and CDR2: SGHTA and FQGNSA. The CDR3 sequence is CASSLDSANQPQHF. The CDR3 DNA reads TGTGCCAGCAGTCTGGACAGCGCCAATCAGCCCCAGCATTTT.

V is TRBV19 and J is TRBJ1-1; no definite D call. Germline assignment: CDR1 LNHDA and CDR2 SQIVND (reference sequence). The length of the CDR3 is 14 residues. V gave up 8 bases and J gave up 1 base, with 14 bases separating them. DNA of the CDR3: TGTGCCAGTTTCCCCGGACCGCGGAACACTGAAGCTTTCTTT. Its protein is CASFPGPRNTEAFF.

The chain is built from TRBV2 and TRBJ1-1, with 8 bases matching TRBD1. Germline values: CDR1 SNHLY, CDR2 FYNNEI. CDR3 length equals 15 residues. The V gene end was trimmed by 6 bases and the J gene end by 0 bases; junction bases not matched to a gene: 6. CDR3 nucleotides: TGTGCCAGCAGCCAACAGGGGGTCCTGAACACTGAAGCTTTCTTT. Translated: CASSQQGVLNTEAFF.

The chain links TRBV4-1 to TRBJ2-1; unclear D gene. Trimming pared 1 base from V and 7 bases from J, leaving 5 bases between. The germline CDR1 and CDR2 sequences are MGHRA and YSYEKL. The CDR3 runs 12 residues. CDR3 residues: CASSQAVNEQFF. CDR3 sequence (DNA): TGCGCCAGCAGCCAAGCGGTGAATGAGCAGTTCTTC.

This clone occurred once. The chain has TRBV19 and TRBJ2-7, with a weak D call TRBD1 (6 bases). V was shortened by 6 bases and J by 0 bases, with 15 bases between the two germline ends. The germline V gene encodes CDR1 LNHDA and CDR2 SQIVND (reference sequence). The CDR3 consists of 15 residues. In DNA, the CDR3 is TGTGCCAGTAGCCCAGGGGCGATCTCCTCCTACGAGCAGTACTTC. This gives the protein CASSPGAISSYEQYF.

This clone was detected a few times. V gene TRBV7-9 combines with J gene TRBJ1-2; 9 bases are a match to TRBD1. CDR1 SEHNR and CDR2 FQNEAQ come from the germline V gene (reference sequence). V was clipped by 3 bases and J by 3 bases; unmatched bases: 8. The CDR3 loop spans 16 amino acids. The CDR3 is CASSFPGQGDDYGYTF. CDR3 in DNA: TGTGCCAGCAGCTTTCCGGGACAGGGAGACGACTATGGCTACACCTTC. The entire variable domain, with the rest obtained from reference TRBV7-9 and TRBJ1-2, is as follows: DTGVSQNPRHKITKRGQNVTFRCDPISEHNRLYWYRQTLGQGPEFLTYFQNEAQLEKSRLLSDRFSAERPKGSFSTLEIQRTEQGDSAMYLCASSFPGQGDDYGYTFGSGTRLTVV.

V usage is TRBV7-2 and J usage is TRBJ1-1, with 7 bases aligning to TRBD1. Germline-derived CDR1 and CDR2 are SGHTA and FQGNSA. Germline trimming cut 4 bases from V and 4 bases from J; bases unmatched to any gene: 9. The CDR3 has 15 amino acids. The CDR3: CASSSGTVGGTEAFF. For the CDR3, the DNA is TGTGCCAGCAGCTCCGGGACAGTCGGGGGCACTGAAGCTTTCTTT.

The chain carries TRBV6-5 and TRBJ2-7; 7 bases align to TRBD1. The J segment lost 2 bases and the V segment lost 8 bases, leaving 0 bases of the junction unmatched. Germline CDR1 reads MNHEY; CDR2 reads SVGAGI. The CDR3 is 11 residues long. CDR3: CASQGAYEQYF. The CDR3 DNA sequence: TGTGCCAGCCAGGGGGCCTACGAGCAGTACTTC.

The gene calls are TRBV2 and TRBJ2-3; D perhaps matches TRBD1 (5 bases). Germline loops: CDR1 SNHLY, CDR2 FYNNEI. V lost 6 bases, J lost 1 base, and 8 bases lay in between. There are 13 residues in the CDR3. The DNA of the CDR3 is TGTGCCAGCAGCCAACAGGGCACAGATACGCAGTATTTT. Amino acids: CASSQQGTDTQYF.

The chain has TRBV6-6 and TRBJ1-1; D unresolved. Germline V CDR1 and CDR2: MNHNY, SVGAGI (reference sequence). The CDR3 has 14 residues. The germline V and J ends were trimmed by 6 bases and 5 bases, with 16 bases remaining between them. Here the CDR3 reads CASSPSRGGTEAFF. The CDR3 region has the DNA TGTGCCAGCAGCCCCTCGCGGGGAGGGACTGAAGCTTTCTTT.

This CDR3 reads CASSLVPHRRGGYTF. As DNA, the CDR3 is TGTGCCAGCAGCTTAGTCCCGCACAGGAGGGGTGGCTACACCTTC. The rearrangement joins TRBV11-2 to TRBJ1-2; perhaps TRBD1 as D (5 bases). CDR1 is SGHAT and CDR2 is FQNNGV in the germline V gene. The CDR3 extends over 15 amino acids. The ends were cut back, 1 base at V and 7 bases at J, with 16 bases in the middle.

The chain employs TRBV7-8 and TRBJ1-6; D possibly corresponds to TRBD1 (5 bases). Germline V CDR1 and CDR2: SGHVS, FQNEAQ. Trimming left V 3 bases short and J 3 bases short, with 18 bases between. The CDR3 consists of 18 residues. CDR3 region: CASSFTTGASNYNSPLHF. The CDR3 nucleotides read TGTGCCAGCAGCTTCACTACCGGGGCAAGCAACTATAATTCACCCCTCCACTTT.

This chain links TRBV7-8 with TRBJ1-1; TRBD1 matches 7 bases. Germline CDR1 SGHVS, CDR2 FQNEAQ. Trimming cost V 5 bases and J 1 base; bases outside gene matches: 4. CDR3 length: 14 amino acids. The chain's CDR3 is CASSLGQPNTEAFF. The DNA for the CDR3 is TGTGCCAGCAGCCTGGGACAGCCGAACACTGAAGCTTTCTTT.

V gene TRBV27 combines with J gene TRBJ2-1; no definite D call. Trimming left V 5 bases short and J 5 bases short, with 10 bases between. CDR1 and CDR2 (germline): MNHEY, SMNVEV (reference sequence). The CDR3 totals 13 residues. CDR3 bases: TGTGCCAGCAGTCTACGAGTGGACAATGAGCAGTTCTTC. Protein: CASSLRVDNEQFF.